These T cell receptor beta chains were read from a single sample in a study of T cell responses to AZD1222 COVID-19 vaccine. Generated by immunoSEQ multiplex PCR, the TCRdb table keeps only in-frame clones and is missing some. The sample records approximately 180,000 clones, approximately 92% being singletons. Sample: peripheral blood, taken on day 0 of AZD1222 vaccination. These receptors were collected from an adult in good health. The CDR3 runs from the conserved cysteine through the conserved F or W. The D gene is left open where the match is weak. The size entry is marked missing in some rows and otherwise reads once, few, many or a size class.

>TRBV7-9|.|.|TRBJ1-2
CASSLGGVGYGYTF
TGTGCCAGCAGCTTAGGAGGGGTCGGGTATGGCTACACCTTC
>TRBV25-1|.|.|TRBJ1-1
CASSEYFAGQDTEAFF
TGTGCCAGCAGTGAATACTTCGCGGGTCAAGACACTGAAGCTTTCTTT
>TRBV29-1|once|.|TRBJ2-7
CSVGPDSYEQYF
TGCAGCGTTGGTCCGGACAGCTACGAGCAGTACTTC
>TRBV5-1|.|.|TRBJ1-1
CASSLNSNTEAFF
TGCGCCAGCAGCTTGAACTCGAACACTGAAGCTTTCTTT
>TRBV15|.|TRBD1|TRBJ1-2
CATRWTGGSIDGYTF
TGTGCCACCAGATGGACAGGGGGCAGTATAGATGGCTACACCTTC
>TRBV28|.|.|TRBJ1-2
CASSLRGYGYTF
TGTGCCAGCAGTTTACGAGGCTATGGCTACACCTTC
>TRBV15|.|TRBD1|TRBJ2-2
CATSRRTGNTGELFF
TGTGCCACCAGCAGGAGGACAGGGAACACCGGGGAGCTGTTTTTT
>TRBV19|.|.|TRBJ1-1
CASSTWNTEAFF
TGTGCCAGTAGTACCTGGAACACTGAAGCTTTCTTT
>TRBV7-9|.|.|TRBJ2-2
CASSLSEPGELFF
TGTGCCAGCAGCTTATCAGAGCCCGGGGAGCTGTTTTTT
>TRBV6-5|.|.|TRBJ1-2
CASSYSRGVDSGYTF
TGTGCCAGCAGTTACTCACGGGGGGTCGATTCTGGCTACACCTTC
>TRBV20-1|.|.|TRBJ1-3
CSARVGNTIYF
TGCAGTGCTAGGGTTGGAAACACCATATATTTT
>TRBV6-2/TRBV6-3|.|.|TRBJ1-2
CASSYYRDGYTF
TGTGCCAGCAGTTACTACAGGGATGGCTACACCTTC
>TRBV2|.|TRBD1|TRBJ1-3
CASKTGGNGNTIYF
TGTGCCAGCAAGACAGGGGGAAATGGAAACACCATATATTTT
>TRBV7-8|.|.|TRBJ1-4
CASSLGGGKLFF
TGTGCCAGCAGCTTAGGGGGAGGAAAACTGTTTTTT
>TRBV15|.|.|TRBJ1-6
CATSRDRDSNSPLHF
TGTGCCACCAGCAGAGATCGTGACAGCAATTCACCCCTCCACTTT
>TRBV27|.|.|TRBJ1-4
CASSPGPLNEKLFF
TGTGCCAGCAGCCCTGGACCCCTAAATGAAAAACTGTTTTTT
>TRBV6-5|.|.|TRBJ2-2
CASTQTTDTGELFF
TGTGCCAGCACCCAGACGACAGACACCGGGGAGCTGTTTTTT
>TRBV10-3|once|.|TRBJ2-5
CAISPSDKQETQYF
TGTGCCATCAGTCCCTCCGACAAGCAAGAGACCCAGTACTTC
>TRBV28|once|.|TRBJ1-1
CASSPLGAEAFF
TGTGCCAGCTCCCCACTGGGGGCTGAAGCTTTCTTT
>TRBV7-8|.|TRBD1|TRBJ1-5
CASSFLTGANQPQHF
TGTGCCAGCAGCTTTCTAACAGGGGCCAATCAGCCCCAGCATTTT
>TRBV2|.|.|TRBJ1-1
CASSNTGNTEAFF
TGTGCCAGCAGTAATACAGGGAACACTGAAGCTTTCTTT
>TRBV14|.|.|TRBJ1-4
CASSQPTGSPNEKLFF
TGTGCCAGCAGCCAACCTACAGGGTCACCTAATGAAAAACTGTTTTTT
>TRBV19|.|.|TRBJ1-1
CASIIWGLYTEAFF
TGTGCCAGTATCATTTGGGGCCTTTACACTGAAGCTTTCTTT
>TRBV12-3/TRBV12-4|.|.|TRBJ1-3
CASSLKVFALYF
TGTGCCAGCAGTTTAAAGGTGTTTGCTCTATATTTT
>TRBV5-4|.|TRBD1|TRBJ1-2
CASSQGQPNYGYTF
TGTGCCAGCAGCCAGGGACAGCCAAACTATGGCTACACCTTC
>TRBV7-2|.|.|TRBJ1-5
CASSLVDGRAQPQHF
TGTGCCAGCAGCTTAGTTGACGGGCGGGCTCAGCCCCAGCATTTT
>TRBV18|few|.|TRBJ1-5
CASSPLGLGGVPQHF
TGTGCCAGCTCACCACTCGGTCTGGGCGGGGTGCCCCAGCATTTT
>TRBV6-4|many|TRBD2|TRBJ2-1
CASSPNRAGGPDEQFF
TGTGCCAGCAGTCCCAACAGGGCGGGGGGGCCGGATGAGCAGTTCTTC
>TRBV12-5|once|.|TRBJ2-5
CASGPGHPQETQYF
TGTGCTAGTGGCCCGGGACACCCACAAGAGACCCAGTACTTC
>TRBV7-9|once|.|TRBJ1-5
CASSSLNRPQHF
TGTGCCAGCAGCTCCTTAAATAGGCCCCAGCATTTT
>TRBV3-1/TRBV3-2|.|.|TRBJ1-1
CASSPSGNGYTEAFF
TGTGCCAGCAGCCCGAGCGGGAATGGGTACACTGAAGCTTTCTTT
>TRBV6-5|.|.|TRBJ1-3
CASRSNQGNTIYF
TGTGCCAGCAGGAGTAACCAGGGAAACACCATATATTTT
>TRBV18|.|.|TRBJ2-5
CASSSQETQYF
TGTGCCAGCTCATCCCAAGAGACCCAGTACTTC
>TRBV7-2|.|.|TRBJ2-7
CASSFYSREQYF
TGTGCCAGCAGCTTTTATTCGCGGGAGCAGTACTTC
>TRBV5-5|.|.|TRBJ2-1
CASRAAGTTYNEQFF
TGTGCCAGCAGGGCGGCGGGGACAACCTACAATGAGCAGTTCTTC
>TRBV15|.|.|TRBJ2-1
CATSRGRELDYNEQFF
TGTGCCACCAGCAGAGGAAGGGAGTTAGACTACAATGAGCAGTTCTTC
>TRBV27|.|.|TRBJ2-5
CASSLLRGDQETQYF
TGTGCCAGCAGTTTATTGAGAGGAGACCAAGAGACCCAGTACTTC
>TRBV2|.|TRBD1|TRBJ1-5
CASSNWGQTSRGGQPQHF
TGTGCCAGCAGCAACTGGGGACAGACTTCTCGGGGAGGTCAGCCCCAGCATTTT
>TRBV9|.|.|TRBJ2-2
CASSAPNTGELFF
TGTGCCAGCAGCGCCCCGAACACCGGGGAGCTGTTTTTT
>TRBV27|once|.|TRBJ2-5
CASSPPGRGQETQYF
TGTGCCAGCAGTCCGCCGGGACGGGGGCAAGAGACCCAGTACTTC
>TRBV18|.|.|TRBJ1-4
CASSPDREKLFF
TGTGCCAGCTCACCAGATCGGGAAAAACTGTTTTTT
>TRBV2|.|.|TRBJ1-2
CASSLDINYGYTF
TGTGCCAGCAGTTTGGATATAAACTATGGCTACACCTTC
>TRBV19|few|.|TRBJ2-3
CASSISGGLTQYF
TGTGCCAGTAGTATATCTGGGGGATTAACGCAGTATTTT
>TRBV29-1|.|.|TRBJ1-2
CSVEDPLQGIYGYTF
TGCAGCGTTGAAGATCCGCTACAGGGCATCTATGGCTACACCTTC
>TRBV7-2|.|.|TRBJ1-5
CASSSTVSNQPQHF
TGTGCCAGCAGCTCGACAGTTAGCAATCAGCCCCAGCATTTT
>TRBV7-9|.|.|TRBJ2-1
CASSLEGRNNEQFF
TGTGCCAGCAGCTTAGAGGGGAGAAACAATGAGCAGTTCTTC
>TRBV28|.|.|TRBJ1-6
CASLMGQGRTLHF
TGTGCCAGCCTCATGGGCCAGGGGAGAACCCTCCACTTT
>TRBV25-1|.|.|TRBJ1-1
CASRETGNTEAFF
TGTGCCAGCAGGGAAACAGGGAACACTGAAGCTTTCTTT
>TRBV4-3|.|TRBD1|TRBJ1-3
CASSQGQGEYTIYF
TGCGCCAGCAGCCAAGGCCAGGGGGAATACACCATATATTTT
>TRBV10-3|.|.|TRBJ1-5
CAISESTLPHQPQHF
TGTGCCATCAGTGAGTCGACCCTGCCCCATCAGCCCCAGCATTTT
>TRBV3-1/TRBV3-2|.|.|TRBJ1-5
CASSQGESRNQPQHF
TGTGCCAGCAGCCAGGGGGAAAGCCGCAATCAGCCCCAGCATTTT
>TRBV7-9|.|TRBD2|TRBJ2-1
CASSQPTSGRAWEQFF
TGTGCCAGCAGCCAGCCGACTAGCGGGAGGGCCTGGGAGCAGTTCTTC
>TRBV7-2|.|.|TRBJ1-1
CASRPGPSTEAFF
TGTGCCAGCAGGCCGGGACCCTCTACCGAAGCTTTCTTT